This T cell receptor (beta chain) was captured by sequencing in a study of beta chain features in type 1 diabetes. The entirety of the isolated RNA underwent reverse transcription, so expressed TCRB transcripts were sequenced. Assay: immunoSEQ multiplex PCR; the TCRdb copy retains only in-frame clones and omits some. The sample contains 450,000 to 600,000 clones, roughly 31% of which appear only once. CDR1 and CDR2 (germline): GTSNPN, SVGIG (reference sequence). The ends were cut back, 0 bases at V and 8 bases at J, with 8 bases in the middle. This CDR3 has 11 residues. This TCR was recovered from a man in his late teens or twenties in good health. The rearrangement links TRBV30 to TRBJ2-7; no clear D. What was sequenced was naive CD4+ T cells from blood. The CDR3 loop is CAWSVFNKQYF. The DNA for the CDR3 is TGTGCCTGGAGTGTATTCAACAAGCAGTACTTC.